This T cell receptor beta chain was obtained from a study of T cell changes during pregnancy in multiple sclerosis. Germline V gene data show CDR1 as KGHSH and CDR2 as LQKENI. Trimming removed 2 bases at V and 5 bases at J, with 9 bases between. CDR3 length: 14 amino acids. This clone was detected once. Some clones are missing from TCRdb's copy, which holds only in-frame ones; the method was immunoSEQ multiplex PCR. Of fewer than 30,000 clones in the sample, roughly nine tenths were seen once. This clonotype was obtained from a female donor with multiple sclerosis, enrolled in a pregnancy study. The gene calls are TRBV18 and TRBJ2-2, with no clear D. Here the sequenced sample was CD4+ T cells from peripheral blood mononuclear cells, taken in the first trimester of pregnancy. This CDR3 is CASSPSQVTGELFF. The CDR3 DNA reads as TGTGCCAGCTCACCAAGTCAGGTGACCGGGGAGCTGTTTTTT. Combining the CDR3 with reference TRBV18 and TRBJ2-2 gives the whole variable domain NAGVMQNPRHLVRRRGQEARLRCSPMKGHSHVYWYRQLPEEGLKFMVYLQKENIIDESGMPKERFSAEFPKEGPSILRIQQVVRGDSAAYFCASSPSQVTGELFFGEGSRLTVL.